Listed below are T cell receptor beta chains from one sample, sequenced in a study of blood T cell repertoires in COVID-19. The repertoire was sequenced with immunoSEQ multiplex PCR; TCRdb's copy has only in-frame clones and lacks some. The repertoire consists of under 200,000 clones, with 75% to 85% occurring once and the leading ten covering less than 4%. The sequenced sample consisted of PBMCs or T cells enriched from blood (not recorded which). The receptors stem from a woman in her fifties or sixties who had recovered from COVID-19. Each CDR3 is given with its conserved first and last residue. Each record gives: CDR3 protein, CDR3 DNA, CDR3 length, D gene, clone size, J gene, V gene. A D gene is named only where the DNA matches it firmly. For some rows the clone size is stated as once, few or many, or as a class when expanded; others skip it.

CDR3: CSVQTGFYEQYF
DNA: TGCAGCGTTCAGACAGGGTTCTACGAGCAGTACTTC
length: 12
D: TRBD1
size: .
J: TRBJ2-7
V: TRBV29-1

CDR3: CASSNDRGGDYGYTF
DNA: TGTGCCAGTAGTAACGACAGGGGAGGGGACTATGGCTACACCTTC
length: 15
D: TRBD1
size: .
J: TRBJ1-2
V: TRBV19

CDR3: CASSYRDRVYNEQFF
DNA: TGTGCCAGCAGTTATCGGGACAGGGTATACAATGAGCAGTTCTTC
length: 15
D: TRBD1
size: .
J: TRBJ2-1
V: TRBV6-5

CDR3: CASTPTGQLNEQFF
DNA: TGTGCCAGCACCCCAACGGGACAGCTCAATGAGCAGTTCTTC
length: 14
D: TRBD1
size: .
J: TRBJ2-1
V: TRBV6-5

CDR3: CASSLEEGPYEQYF
DNA: TGTGCCAGCAGCTTAGAGGAGGGCCCCTACGAGCAGTACTTC
length: 14
D: .
size: .
J: TRBJ2-7
V: TRBV7-8

CDR3: CASSPGEGGARKENTEAFF
DNA: TGCGCCAGCAGCCCCGGAGAGGGGGGGGCGCGTAAGGAGAACACTGAAGCTTTCTTT
length: 19
D: .
size: few
J: TRBJ1-1
V: TRBV5-1

CDR3: CASSYAGGAGYGYTF
DNA: TGTGCCAGCAGTTACGCAGGGGGCGCCGGCTATGGCTACACCTTC
length: 15
D: TRBD1
size: .
J: TRBJ1-2
V: TRBV6-6

CDR3: CAISESGPSGNTIYF
DNA: TGTGCCATCAGTGAATCAGGTCCCTCTGGAAACACCATATATTTT
length: 15
D: .
size: .
J: TRBJ1-3
V: TRBV10-3

CDR3: CASSLRGGTYEQYF
DNA: TGCGCCAGCAGCTTGAGAGGGGGTACCTACGAGCAGTACTTC
length: 14
D: .
size: .
J: TRBJ2-7
V: TRBV5-1

CDR3: CSAEAPTGTLERIYGYTF
DNA: TGCAGCGCTGAGGCCCCAACAGGGACGCTAGAGCGTATCTATGGCTACACCTTC
length: 18
D: .
size: .
J: TRBJ1-2
V: TRBV29-1

CDR3: CATSRVWDRGGETQYF
DNA: TGTGCCACCAGCAGAGTCTGGGACAGAGGGGGGGAGACCCAGTACTTC
length: 16
D: .
size: .
J: TRBJ2-5
V: TRBV15

CDR3: CASSESVFDEQYF
DNA: TGCGCCAGCAGTGAGTCCGTGTTCGACGAGCAGTACTTC
length: 13
D: .
size: .
J: TRBJ2-7
V: TRBV10-1

CDR3: CASTSGETQYF
DNA: TGTGCCAGCACCTCGGGAGAGACCCAGTACTTC
length: 11
D: .
size: once
J: TRBJ2-5
V: TRBV2

CDR3: CASSPQTGGANTQYF
DNA: TGTGCCAGCTCACCCCAAACAGGGGGCGCGAATACGCAGTATTTT
length: 15
D: TRBD1
size: once
J: TRBJ2-3
V: TRBV18

CDR3: CASSLERGGHYEQYF
DNA: TGTGCCAGCAGCTTAGAACGGGGGGGCCATTACGAGCAGTACTTC
length: 15
D: TRBD2
size: .
J: TRBJ2-7
V: TRBV11-2

CDR3: CASSEMGRGLPTDQPQHF
DNA: TGCGCCAGCAGTGAAATGGGCAGGGGCCTCCCGACTGATCAGCCCCAGCATTTT
length: 18
D: .
size: .
J: TRBJ1-5
V: TRBV10-2

CDR3: CASSLFTAGGSYEQYF
DNA: TGTGCCAGCAGCTTGTTTACGGCAGGGGGCTCCTACGAGCAGTACTTC
length: 16
D: TRBD1
size: .
J: TRBJ2-7
V: TRBV5-6

CDR3: CASSPPGRSSPLHF
DNA: TGTGCCAGCTCACCACCGGGCAGGTCGTCACCCCTCCACTTT
length: 14
D: .
size: .
J: TRBJ1-6
V: TRBV18

CDR3: CASSYPGQGHGYTF
DNA: TGTGCCAGCAGCTATCCGGGACAGGGGCATGGCTACACCTTC
length: 14
D: TRBD1
size: .
J: TRBJ1-2
V: TRBV28

CDR3: CASSYSRGLRNTEAFF
DNA: TGTGCCAGCAGTTACTCGAGGGGACTCCGGAACACTGAAGCTTTCTTT
length: 16
D: .
size: once
J: TRBJ1-1
V: TRBV6-5

CDR3: CASSQEWIGAYEQYF
DNA: TGCGCCAGCAGCCAAGAGTGGATTGGAGCCTACGAGCAGTACTTC
length: 15
D: .
size: .
J: TRBJ2-7
V: TRBV4-1

CDR3: CASSHSAGGLDEQFF
DNA: TGCGCCAGCAGCCATTCAGCGGGGGGGCTAGATGAGCAGTTCTTC
length: 15
D: TRBD2
size: .
J: TRBJ2-1
V: TRBV4-1

CDR3: CASSYGAEAYGYTF
DNA: TGTGCCAGCAGTTACGGGGCAGAAGCTTATGGCTACACCTTC
length: 14
D: .
size: .
J: TRBJ1-2
V: TRBV6-5

CDR3: CASSFSGTATSPLHF
DNA: TGTGCCAGCAGCTTTTCCGGGACAGCGACTTCACCCCTCCACTTT
length: 15
D: TRBD1
size: .
J: TRBJ1-6
V: TRBV7-2

CDR3: CASSRGALETQYF
DNA: TGTGCCAGCAGCCGGGGGGCCTTGGAGACCCAGTACTTC
length: 13
D: .
size: .
J: TRBJ2-5
V: TRBV6-5

CDR3: CASSQGPATNEKLFF
DNA: TGCGCCAGCAGCCAAGGGCCAGCAACTAATGAAAAACTGTTTTTT
length: 15
D: .
size: .
J: TRBJ1-4
V: TRBV4-1

CDR3: CASSNGISYNEQFF
DNA: TGCGCCAGCAGCAACGGGATCTCCTACAATGAGCAGTTCTTC
length: 14
D: .
size: .
J: TRBJ2-1
V: TRBV5-1

CDR3: CASSWGLVSSNEQFF
DNA: TGCGCCAGCAGCTGGGGACTAGTGTCTTCCAATGAGCAGTTCTTC
length: 15
D: TRBD2
size: few
J: TRBJ2-1
V: TRBV5-1

CDR3: CARPGQDTEAFF
DNA: TGTGCCAGGCCAGGACAGGACACTGAAGCTTTCTTT
length: 12
D: TRBD1
size: few
J: TRBJ1-1
V: TRBV19

CDR3: CATSAMTGGETQYF
DNA: TGTGCCACCAGTGCCATGACAGGGGGAGAGACCCAGTACTTC
length: 14
D: TRBD1
size: .
J: TRBJ2-5
V: TRBV24-1

CDR3: CASSLSEGGQTPLHFGTEAFF
DNA: TGCGCCAGCAGCTTGTCTGAAGGCGGGCAGACTCCACTCCATTTCGGCACTGAAGCTTTCTTT
length: 21
D: .
size: .
J: TRBJ1-1
V: TRBV5-1

CDR3: CATSDVRTGNHEQYF
DNA: TGTGCCACCAGTGATGTCAGGACAGGGAACCACGAGCAGTACTTC
length: 15
D: TRBD1
size: .
J: TRBJ2-7
V: TRBV24-1

CDR3: CATRGAALGEQYF
DNA: TGCGCCACGCGGGGGGCGGCTCTGGGGGAGCAGTACTTC
length: 13
D: TRBD2
size: few
J: TRBJ2-7
V: TRBV10-2

CDR3: CASSPRQGKDGYTF
DNA: TGTGCCAGCAGCCCCAGACAGGGAAAGGATGGCTACACCTTC
length: 14
D: TRBD1
size: .
J: TRBJ1-2
V: TRBV27

CDR3: CASSKDSSGGRSSYEQYF
DNA: TGTGCCAGCAGCAAAGACTCTAGCGGGGGCCGGAGCTCCTACGAGCAGTACTTC
length: 18
D: .
size: .
J: TRBJ2-7
V: TRBV21-1

CDR3: CASSETSGGLNEQFF
DNA: TGTGCCAGCAGCGAGACTAGCGGGGGACTCAATGAGCAGTTCTTC
length: 15
D: TRBD2
size: .
J: TRBJ2-1
V: TRBV7-3

CDR3: CASSQDSRLAGVEQFF
DNA: TGTGCCAGCAGCCAAGATTCGAGACTAGCGGGGGTTGAGCAGTTCTTC
length: 16
D: TRBD2
size: .
J: TRBJ2-1
V: TRBV3-1/TRBV3-2